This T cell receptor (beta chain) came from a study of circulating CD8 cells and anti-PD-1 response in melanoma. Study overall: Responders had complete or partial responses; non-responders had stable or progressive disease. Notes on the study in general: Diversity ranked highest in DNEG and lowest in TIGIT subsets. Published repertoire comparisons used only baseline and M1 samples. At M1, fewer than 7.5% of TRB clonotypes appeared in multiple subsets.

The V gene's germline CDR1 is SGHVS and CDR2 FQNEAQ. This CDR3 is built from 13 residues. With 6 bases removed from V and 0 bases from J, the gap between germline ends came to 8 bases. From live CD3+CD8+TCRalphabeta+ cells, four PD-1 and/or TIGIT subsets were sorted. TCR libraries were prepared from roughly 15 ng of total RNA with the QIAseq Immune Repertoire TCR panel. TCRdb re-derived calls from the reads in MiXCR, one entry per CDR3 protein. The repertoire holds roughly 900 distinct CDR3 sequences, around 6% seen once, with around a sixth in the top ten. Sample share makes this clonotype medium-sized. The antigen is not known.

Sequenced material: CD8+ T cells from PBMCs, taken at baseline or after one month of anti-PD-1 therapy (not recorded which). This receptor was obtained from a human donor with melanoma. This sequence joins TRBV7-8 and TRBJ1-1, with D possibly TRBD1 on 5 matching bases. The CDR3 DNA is TGTGCCAGCAGGACAGACCTGAACACTGAAGCTTTCTTT. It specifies CASRTDLNTEAFF.